This T cell receptor beta chain stems from a study of cytomegalovirus exposure and HLA in healthy donors. Study-wide results and limits: Presence/absence analyses supposed approximately even sequencing depth among donors.

Germline lookup yields CDR1 SGHRS and CDR2 YFSETQ. J was trimmed by 10 bases and V by 5 bases; bases with no gene match: 15. This CDR3 is built from 16 residues. There are a few counts of this clone. The antigen is undetermined. Amplification used 60 Vbeta primers and 13 Jbeta primers. TCRdb keeps only in-frame clones here, not all; method: immunoSEQ multiplex PCR. Among more than 140,000 clones listed, about 80% were seen once. The origin of this receptor is a woman in her thirties or forties in good health and CMV-seronegative. The V gene is TRBV5-1, the J gene TRBJ2-1, with 10 bases that match TRBD2. Input material: PBMCs. The CDR3 coding sequence is TGCGCCAGCAGTCTATTAGCGGGAGGCAGTTTTGGGGAGCAGTTCTTC. This encodes CASSLLAGGSFGEQFF.